This T cell receptor beta chain comes out of a study of blood T cells in healthy people across ages. Whole-study results and caveats: More naive CD4+ cells and higher diversity were found in long-lived than in aged donors. Older age went with lower TCR beta diversity per million T cells, in a roughly linear way.

This clonotype was picked up a small number of times. The antigen remains undetermined. This CDR3 is built from 15 residues. The V and J ends lost 2 bases and 2 bases respectively, with 13 bases between them. Germline V lookup: CDR1 MNHEY, CDR2 SMNVEV (reference sequence). Roughly 10 milliliters of peripheral blood were drawn from each donor. Primed by a sample-barcoded 5' primer and a J-beta primer mix, a second PCR proceeded for about 6 to 12 cycles. Each cDNA molecule carried a tag from a template-switch adaptor that contained 12 random nucleotides. TCRdb called the 5' RACE reads again in MiXCR, with one record for every CDR3 protein. The repertoire holds roughly 1,300,000 distinct CDR3 sequences, with 45% to 70% as singletons.

The clonotype comes from a man aged 18 to 30 in good health. The gene calls are TRBV27 and TRBJ2-7, with TRBD1 as a possible D gene (6 bases). Sequenced material: blood. This CDR3 reads CASSLGAGETYEQYF. CDR3 sequence (DNA): TGTGCCAGCAGTTTAGGGGCAGGGGAGACCTACGAGCAGTACTTC.